This TCR beta chain was sequenced for a study of blood T cell repertoires in COVID-19. Study details: Whether acute or convalescent, the COVID-19 samples came from the United States, Italy and Spain.

Using immunoSEQ multiplex PCR, the repertoire was profiled, and TCRdb retains in-frame clones only, with some absent. The data contain some 200,000 clones, 65% to 90% of them singletons. This TCR was recovered from a man aged 50 to 60 with acute or convalescent COVID-19. The sample was peripheral blood.

The CDR3 sequence is CASSGAWDSTTEREKLFF. Written as DNA, the CDR3 is TGTGCCAGCAGCGGCGCGTGGGACAGCACTACCGAACGGGAAAAACTGTTTTTT. The chain joins TRBV5-8 to TRBJ1-4, with 7 bases that match TRBD1. The CDR3 loop spans 18 amino acids. V dropped 4 bases and J dropped 8; count of bases not matched to a gene: 20. From germline, CDR1 is SGHTS and CDR2 YDEGEE.